One and the same sample provided the 32 T cell receptor beta chains below, sequenced in a study of blood T cell repertoires in COVID-19. TCRdb keeps only in-frame clones here, not all; method: immunoSEQ multiplex PCR. The data contain 200,000 to 250,000 clones, 86% of them singletons. Sequencing was performed on PBMCs or T cells enriched from blood (not recorded which). These TCRs come from a woman aged 35 to 49 with acute COVID-19.

The V gene is TRBV30, the J gene TRBJ1-2, with 7 positions matching TRBD1. The germline V gene has CDR1 GTSNPN and CDR2 SVGIG (reference sequence). CDR3 size: 17 residues. Trimming at V came to 6 bases and at J to 4 bases, leaving 20 bases not matched to a gene. Here the CDR3 DNA reads TGTGCCTGCCTAGTCGGGACAGCCACCTTCTTCGGCTATGGCTACACCTTC. This gives the protein CACLVGTATFFGYGYTF. The full variable domain, completed using reference TRBV30 and TRBJ1-2, is SQTIHQWPATLVQPVGSPLSLECTVEGTSNPNLYWYRQAAGRGLQLLFYSVGIGQISSEVPQNLSASRPQDRQFILSSKKLLLSDSGFYLCACLVGTATFFGYGYTFGSGTRLTVV.

V gene TRBV4-1 combines with J gene TRBJ1-1; perhaps TRBD1 as D (6 bases). The CDR3 covers 15 residues. Germline CDR1 MGHRA, CDR2 YSYEKL. Trimming left V 5 bases short and J 1 base short, with 14 bases between. CDR3 DNA sequence: TGCGCCAGCAGCGCTGAGGGACATAAGAACACTGAAGCTTTCTTT. It codes for CASSAEGHKNTEAFF.

The chain uses TRBV19 and TRBJ1-1, with D perhaps TRBD1 (5 bases). V was trimmed by 6 bases and J by 2 bases, leaving 10 bases between them. The length of the CDR3 is 13 residues. The germline V gene has CDR1 LNHDA and CDR2 SQIVND (reference sequence). The CDR3 sequence: CASRKGINTEAFF. In nucleotides, the CDR3 is TGTGCCAGTAGGAAGGGGATTAACACTGAAGCTTTCTTT.

The chain links TRBV5-5 to TRBJ1-1; no definite D call. This CDR3 region has 12 residues. Germline V gene sequence: CDR1 SGHKS, CDR2 YYEKEE (reference sequence). V shed 2 bases and J shed 4 bases, with 6 bases lying between them. The CDR3 is CASSFSTTEAFF. In nucleotides, the CDR3 is TGTGCCAGCAGCTTTAGTACCACTGAAGCTTTCTTT.

CDR3 residues: CASSLTGDGTDTQYF. The CDR3 DNA is TGTGCCAGCTCGCTAACAGGGGATGGCACAGATACGCAGTATTTT. The V and J genes are TRBV18 and TRBJ2-3; TRBD1 matches at 7 bases. CDR1 is KGHSH and CDR2 is LQKENI in the germline V gene. The CDR3 sequence is 15 residues long. V lost 6 bases to trimming and J lost 1 base; unmatched junction nucleotides: 7.

The sample holds one count of this clone. The gene calls are TRBV7-8 and TRBJ1-1; D gene ambiguous. The V gene's germline CDR1 is SGHVS and CDR2 FQNEAQ. CDR3 length equals 15 residues. Trimming stripped 1 base from V and 1 base from J, with 10 bases between. The CDR3 DNA sequence: TGTGCCAGCAGCTTAGGTTTACAGCAGAACACTGAAGCTTTCTTT. Translation gives CASSLGLQQNTEAFF.

The CDR3 nucleotides read TGTGCCAGCCACCTCGCGGGGGGGCCCACCGGGGAGCTGTTTTTT. Its translation is CASHLAGGPTGELFF. The genes are TRBV2 and TRBJ2-2; 9 bases agree with TRBD2. The CDR3 extends over 15 amino acids. The germline V gene has CDR1 SNHLY and CDR2 FYNNEI. With 8 bases clipped from V and 4 bases from J, the junction kept 8 bases outside the gene matches.

The chain employs TRBV4-1 and TRBJ1-1; D gene unclear. Germline V gene lookup returns CDR1 MGHRA and CDR2 YSYEKL. V dropped 1 base and J dropped 1 base, with 7 bases sitting between them. The CDR3 contains 14 residues. CDR3 sequence (DNA): TGCGCCAGCAGCCAAGTTACACGGAACACTGAAGCTTTCTTT. Protein sequence: CASSQVTRNTEAFF.

The V call is TRBV7-9, the J call TRBJ1-1, with 7 bases fitting TRBD1. V lost 5 bases, J lost 1 base, and 4 bases stayed unmatched. From germline, CDR1 is SEHNR and CDR2 FQNEAQ (reference sequence). This CDR3 contains 14 residues. CDR3 bases: TGTGCCAGCAGCCAGGGGGGTGGGAACACTGAAGCTTTCTTT. Amino acids: CASSQGGGNTEAFF. The variable domain in full, with the rest retrieved from reference TRBV7-9 and TRBJ1-1, is DTGVSQNPRHKITKRGQNVTFRCDPISEHNRLYWYRQTLGQGPEFLTYFQNEAQLEKSRLLSDRFSAERPKGSFSTLEIQRTEQGDSAMYLCASSQGGGNTEAFFGQGTRLTVV.

V usage is TRBV19 and J usage is TRBJ1-1, with D maybe TRBD1 (5 bases). The CDR3 consists of 13 residues. Per the germline V gene, CDR1 is LNHDA and CDR2 is SQIVND (reference sequence). Trimming stripped 7 bases from V and 8 bases from J, with 17 bases between. The CDR3 region has the DNA TGTGCCAGTACTCAGGGCTACCTCACAGAAGCTTTCTTT. This codes for CASTQGYLTEAFF.

The chain combines TRBV19 with TRBJ1-5, with 11 nucleotides matching TRBD1. The germline V gene encodes CDR1 LNHDA and CDR2 SQIVND (reference sequence). This CDR3 is 14 amino acids long. V shed 10 bases and J 6 bases; nucleotides not matched to a gene: 8. CDR3 in amino acids: CATRPGTGGQPQHF. In DNA, the CDR3 is TGTGCCACCCGCCCCGGGACAGGGGGTCAGCCCCAGCATTTT.

The chain combines TRBV11-2 with TRBJ2-3, with 10 positions matching TRBD1. The CDR3 has 15 residues. J was trimmed by 2 bases and V by 6 bases; bases with no gene match: 5. Germline V gene sequence: CDR1 SGHAT, CDR2 FQNNGV. CDR3 in amino acids: CASRVDRGATDTQYF. For the CDR3, the DNA is TGTGCCAGCAGGGTGGACAGGGGGGCCACAGATACGCAGTATTTT.

The chain recombines TRBV18 with TRBJ1-6, with TRBD1 matching 7 bases. With V trimmed by 6 bases and J by 14 bases, 13 bases remained unmatched. Germline lookup yields CDR1 KGHSH and CDR2 LQKENI. The CDR3 sequence is 14 residues long. CDR3 sequence: CASSKKGTDGSLHF. For the CDR3, the DNA is TGTGCCAGCTCCAAAAAAGGGACAGACGGATCCCTCCACTTT.

In DNA form, the CDR3 reads TGTGCCAGTAGTATGTCGTGGACAGGGGGCATCTATGGCTACACCTTC. Residues: CASSMSWTGGIYGYTF. The rearrangement uses TRBV19 and TRBJ1-2; 11 bases are shared with TRBD1. Germline V gives CDR1 LNHDA, CDR2 SQIVND (reference sequence). CDR3 length equals 16 residues. The J segment lost 4 bases and the V segment lost 3 bases, leaving 7 bases of the junction unmatched. Looking up the rest from reference TRBV19 and TRBJ1-2 gives the full variable domain: DGGITQSPKYLFRKEGQNVTLSCEQNLNHDAMYWYRQDPGQGLRLIYYSQIVNDFQKGDIAEGYSVSREKKESFPLTVTSAQKNPTAFYLCASSMSWTGGIYGYTFGSGTRLTVV.

This clone was counted a single time. The rearrangement joins TRBV24-1 to TRBJ1-2, with D possibly matching TRBD1 (5 bases). The CDR3 is 18 residues long. Germline-derived CDR1 and CDR2 are KGHDR and SFDVKD. V was shortened by 2 bases and J by 7 bases, with 25 bases between the two germline ends. CDR3 loop: CATSDSGRDRWITGGYTF. The DNA of the CDR3 is TGTGCCACCAGTGATTCAGGCAGGGATCGTTGGATCACGGGTGGCTACACCTTC.

The chain combines TRBV21-1 with TRBJ1-2; TRBD1, the table's D call, lacks a check against the DNA. TRBV21-1 is a known pseudogene. There are 15 residues in the CDR3. The chain's CDR3 is CASSKSKGANYGYTF. The CDR3, as DNA: TGTGCCAGCAGCAAATCGAAAGGGGCTAACTATGGCTACACCTTC.

This chain uses TRBV19 with TRBJ1-5; no clear D gene. V was trimmed by 7 bases and J by 2 bases, leaving 15 bases between them. The CDR3 loop spans 15 amino acids. CDR1 LNHDA and CDR2 SQIVND come from the germline V gene (reference sequence). This chain's CDR3 is CASTSVRRGNQPQHF. CDR3 sequence (DNA): TGTGCCAGTACCTCCGTAAGGAGGGGCAATCAGCCCCAGCATTTT.

This clone appeared a single time. The chain couples TRBV3-1 (or the pseudogene TRBV3-2) to TRBJ2-1, with 12 bases lining up with TRBD2. CDR1 and CDR2 (germline): LGHDT, YNNKEL (reference sequence). V lost 5 bases and J lost 5; bases outside the gene matches: 4. The CDR3 runs 15 residues. CDR3 loop: CASSKLAGGNNEQFF. The DNA for the CDR3 is TGTGCCAGCAGCAAACTAGCGGGGGGAAACAATGAGCAGTTCTTC.

Only one count was recorded for this clone. This chain joins TRBV3-1 (or the pseudogene TRBV3-2) and TRBJ2-7; TRBD2 matches 9 bases. The J segment lost 3 bases and the V segment lost 0 bases, leaving 6 bases of the junction unmatched. Germline CDR1 reads LGHDT; CDR2 reads YNNKEL (reference sequence). The CDR3 length is 16 residues. The CDR3 DNA is TGTGCCAGCAGCCAAGATGGGGTAGCGGGGGACTACGAGCAGTACTTC. It specifies CASSQDGVAGDYEQYF.

This chain uses TRBV6-1 with TRBJ1-5; the D gene is possibly TRBD1 (6 bases). This CDR3 spans 14 amino acids. Per germline, CDR1 MNHNS and CDR2 SASEGT. Trimming removed 1 base at V and 4 bases at J, with 8 bases between. CDR3 in amino acids: CASSEGTENQPQHF. The CDR3 DNA reads TGTGCCAGCAGTGAAGGGACAGAAAATCAGCCCCAGCATTTT.

This clone was counted only a few times. V and J are TRBV10-3 and TRBJ2-7; tentative D call: TRBD1 (5 bases). There are 14 residues in the CDR3. Germline V lookup: CDR1 ENHRY, CDR2 SYGVKD. Trimming took off 2 bases at V and 3 bases at J, with 11 bases between the two ends. The CDR3 is CAISEIGALYEQYF. CDR3 DNA: TGTGCCATCAGTGAGATTGGGGCGCTCTACGAGCAGTACTTC.

The chain joins TRBV19 to TRBJ2-2; 10 bases match TRBD2. This CDR3 comprises 16 residues. The V and J ends lost 3 bases and 7 bases, in that order; junction bases with no gene match: 8. Germline values: CDR1 LNHDA, CDR2 SQIVND (reference sequence). The CDR3 loop reads CASSISQRGGIGELFF. The CDR3 nucleotides read TGTGCCAGTAGTATCTCCCAGCGGGGGGGCATCGGGGAGCTGTTTTTT.

This clone was seen a single time. This rearrangement joins TRBV19 to TRBJ1-4; tentative D call: TRBD1 (5 bases). V lost 5 bases and J lost 6, with 13 bases in between. Germline V gene data show CDR1 as LNHDA and CDR2 as SQIVND (reference sequence). This CDR3 spans 14 amino acids. CDR3 coding DNA: TGTGCCAGTAGTCCCGACAGTGGAGATGAAAAACTGTTTTTT. Its protein product is CASSPDSGDEKLFF. The complete variable domain, with remaining parts taken from reference TRBV19 and TRBJ1-4, reads DGGITQSPKYLFRKEGQNVTLSCEQNLNHDAMYWYRQDPGQGLRLIYYSQIVNDFQKGDIAEGYSVSREKKESFPLTVTSAQKNPTAFYLCASSPDSGDEKLFFGSGTQLSVL.

The V call is TRBV7-6, the J call TRBJ1-4; weak D call: TRBD1 (5 bases). Germline V gene lookup returns CDR1 SGHVS and CDR2 FNYEAQ. The CDR3 has 16 residues. V gave up 4 bases and J gave up 3 bases, with 15 bases separating them. CDR3 nucleotide sequence: TGTGCCAGCAGCTCTAGGGGCCCTGGGGCTAATGAAAAACTGTTTTTT. Encoded protein: CASSSRGPGANEKLFF.

CDR3 protein: CASSLGRTYEQYV. The CDR3, as DNA: TGTGCCAGCAGTTTAGGTAGGACTTACGAGCAGTACGTC. The gene calls are TRBV12-3 or TRBV12-4 and TRBJ2-7, with a possible D match to TRBD2 (5 bases). V was cut by 1 base and J by 4 bases, with 8 bases left in between. The CDR3 consists of 13 residues.

The chain is built from TRBV19 and TRBJ1-1; D is possibly TRBD1 (6 bases). The germline V gene encodes CDR1 LNHDA and CDR2 SQIVND (reference sequence). V lost 9 bases and J lost 6, with 14 bases in between. This CDR3 is built from 12 residues. The CDR3 DNA follows: TGTGCCAGCAATCAGGGGTGGTCTGAAGCTTTCTTT. It specifies CASNQGWSEAFF.

The rearrangement uses TRBV15 and TRBJ2-1; the D gene is possibly TRBD1 (6 bases). V was shortened by 5 bases and J by 3 bases, with 20 bases between the two germline ends. CDR1 is LNHNV and CDR2 is YYDKDF in the germline V gene (reference sequence). There are 17 residues in the CDR3. As DNA, the CDR3 is TGTGCCACCAGCCCAGGAGTAGGGGGTTCTCACTACAATGAGCAGTTCTTC. It specifies CATSPGVGGSHYNEQFF.

This clone was picked up one time. The chain has TRBV4-1 and TRBJ2-3; a possible D gene is TRBD2 (5 bases). The germline gives CDR1 MGHRA, CDR2 YSYEKL. Deletions cut 1 base from V and 0 bases from J, with 11 bases between. The CDR3 runs to 16 residues. CDR3 amino acids: CASSQGTGGSTDTQYF. Written as DNA, the CDR3 is TGCGCCAGCAGCCAAGGAACCGGCGGGAGCACAGATACGCAGTATTTT.

The rearrangement uses TRBV6-1 and TRBJ2-3; D perhaps matches TRBD2 (7 bases). Per germline, CDR1 MNHNS and CDR2 SASEGT. The CDR3 extends over 15 amino acids. Trimming removed 3 bases from V and 4 bases from J, with 14 bases in between. The chain's CDR3 is CASSDTGGESDTQYF. CDR3 bases: TGTGCCAGCAGTGACACGGGGGGCGAGTCAGATACGCAGTATTTT.

This clone has more than one count but fewer than ten. The rearrangement uses TRBV2 and TRBJ1-5; 9 bases agree with TRBD1. CDR3 length equals 15 residues. The V and J ends lost 6 bases and 4 bases, in that order; junction bases with no gene match: 7. Looked up from germline, CDR1 is SNHLY and CDR2 is FYNNEI. The DNA for the CDR3 is TGTGCCAGCAGAGGGGACAGGGCTAATAATCAGCCCCAGCATTTT. This sequence encodes CASRGDRANNQPQHF. The full variable domain, its missing parts supplied by reference TRBV2 and TRBJ1-5, is EPEVTQTPSHQVTQMGQEVILRCVPISNHLYFYWYRQILGQKVEFLVSFYNNEISEKSEIFDDQFSVERPDGSNFTLKIRSTKLEDSAMYFCASRGDRANNQPQHFGDGTRLSIL.

The CDR3 loop reads CASSLLLGTGGNEQFF. Here the CDR3 DNA reads TGTGCCAGCAGCTTGTTACTAGGGACAGGGGGCAATGAGCAGTTCTTC. This chain joins TRBV5-4 and TRBJ2-1, with 11 bases identical to TRBD1. Per germline, CDR1 SGHNT and CDR2 YYREEE (reference sequence). The CDR3 spans 16 residues. The ends lost 1 base at V and 6 bases at J; junction bases unmatched: 6.

In its sample, this clone was seen a few times. The chain couples TRBV5-8 to TRBJ2-4, with D hard to call. CDR3 length: 14 amino acids. Germline V gives CDR1 SGHTS, CDR2 YDEGEE. V dropped 4 bases and J dropped 6 bases, with 14 bases sitting between them. Here the CDR3 reads CASSNFPQRNIQYF. The DNA of the CDR3 is TGTGCCAGCAGCAATTTTCCACAGAGAAACATTCAGTACTTC.